This T cell receptor beta chain was captured in a study of CD8+ T cells in alopecia areata listed by TCRdb under 2018. Regarding the study in general: The treated patients, all with moderate-to-severe alopecia areata, were enrolled in an open-label pilot trial of oral tofacitinib given at 5 to 10 mg twice daily. High-throughput TCRbeta sequencing was used to examine T cell clonal expansion in alopecia areata in both the C3H/HeJ mouse model and human patients. Tofacitinib was administered for 6 to 18 months, and 6 months of follow-up off drug were then conducted to assess delayed response and recurrence. For the treated patients, the SALT score, which quantifies what percentage of scalp surface area is affected, served as the measure of disease severity. Tofacitinib-treated patients had biopsies at baseline and at 4 and 24 weeks of treatment, with a later scalp biopsy in several patients. The RNA source kit depended on sample type: the PAXgene miRNA kit for fixed scalp, the miRNeasy kit for PBMCs, and the RNeasy kit for mouse skin. TCRbeta CDR3 regions were amplified by immunoSEQ multiplex PCR with 35 Vbeta forward and 13 Jbeta reverse primers. Scalp tissue and sorted CD4+ and CD8+ peripheral blood T cells from patchy and totalis/universalis alopecia areata patients and from healthy controls were covered by human TCRbeta sequencing. Scalp clonality was compared among normal scalp (n=4), patchy alopecia areata scalp (n=8), and alopecia totalis/universalis scalp (n=8).

The full study reports these points: Higher clonality and more expanded CD8+ clones were observed in lesional scalp than in normal scalp, particularly in alopecia totalis/universalis, a finding suggestive of antigenic drive. TCR sequences shared between patients were less clear than in mice, possibly partly because of HLA diversity in the patient population. Because the treated cohort was small and included a single nonresponder, larger studies are needed to assess links between baseline CD8+ expansion and response. Scalp TCR repertoire analysis is complicated because resident alphabeta T cells in normal human skin are also sequenced, whereas mouse skin is dominated by gammadelta T cells. During tofacitinib treatment, many expanded lesional clones remained in scalp and blood, and this persistence may partly explain relapse after treatment is stopped. Tofacitinib significantly decreased scalp clonality and the number of expanded CD8+ clones among the top 100 scalp clones.

As concerns this clone: Its antigen is not yet known. Base qualities are not recorded, but no much larger clone differs from it by a single base.

Read against the paper, the sample's time point label means: about 4 weeks on oral tofacitinib. Interpreted using the paper, the treatment or condition label stands for: oral pan-JAK inhibitor, 5-10 mg twice daily. Lesional scalp punch biopsies and peripheral blood were obtained from alopecia areata patients. PBMCs were separated by density centrifugation and stained for CD3, CD4 and CD8, after which CD4+ and CD8+ T cells were sorted on a FACSAria. The CDR3 measures 15 amino acids from cysteine to phenylalanine. Solely the CDR3 DNA is kept, with 45 bases framed from the first base. Trimming at the junction amounts to 0 bases on V and 4 bases on J, and the germline ends lie 11 bases apart. The germline V gene yields MGHRA for CDR1 and YSYEKL for CDR2. Receptors were amplified or captured by the immunoSEQ multiplex PCR assay. RNA was extracted from all samples and reverse transcribed into cDNA, which served as template for TCR sequencing. First-strand cDNA was synthesized using SuperScript III with a 2:1 mix of oligo-dT and random hexamers. A synthetic immune receptor repertoire was used to gauge amplification bias, and whatever bias remained was removed computationally. Concerning the study's data processing: Raw reads were preprocessed to remove errors, and CDR3 was defined according to IMGT conventions as the region from the conserved cysteine to phenylalanine. Clonality was computed by normalizing Shannon entropy by log2 of the number of productive unique TCRs and subtracting the result from 1. CD4 or CD8 identity of scalp clones was inferred by cross-referencing scalp TCRbeta sequences with sorted blood CD4 and CD8 repertoires. TCRdb limited this immuneACCESS table to in-frame rearrangements with V and J called. A share of clones is missing; checked studies link under half to unresolved V genes, and the rest is unexplained. V and J calls and clone size are copied from that table; D and trimming were computed from the DNA. This sample comprises roughly 120,000 clones, 50% to 55% of them detected only once. The ten largest clones capture 0.45% to 0.5% of the sample.

The receptor was isolated from a human donor with alopecia areata. This receptor chain uses TRBV4-1 and TRBJ2-3; the D segment cannot be called with confidence. This sample comprised CD4+ T cells sorted from blood, obtained at week 4, from a patient treated with tofacitinib. The base sequence is TGCGCCAGCAGCCAAGATGGCCAGGTGCCAGATACGCAGTATTTT. It translates to CASSQDGQVPDTQYF.